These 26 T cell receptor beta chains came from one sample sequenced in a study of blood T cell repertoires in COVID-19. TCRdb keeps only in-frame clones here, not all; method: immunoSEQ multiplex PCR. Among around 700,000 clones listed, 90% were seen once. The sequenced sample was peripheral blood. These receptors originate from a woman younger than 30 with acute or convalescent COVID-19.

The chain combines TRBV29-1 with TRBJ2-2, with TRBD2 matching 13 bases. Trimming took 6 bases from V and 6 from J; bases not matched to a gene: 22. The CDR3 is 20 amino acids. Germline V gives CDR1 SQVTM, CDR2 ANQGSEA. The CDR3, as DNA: TGCAGCGTCCCAGCGGGCGTCGTAAAACTAGCGGGGGGGCCAGCCGGGGAGCTGTTTTTT. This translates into CSVPAGVVKLAGGPAGELFF.

The CDR3 sequence is CSALTYTEAFF. CDR3 DNA sequence: TGCAGCGCCCTCACTTACACTGAAGCTTTCTTT. V gene TRBV29-1 combines with J gene TRBJ1-1, with D unclear. CDR1 is SQVTM, CDR2 ANQGSEA, per germline. Trimming took 7 bases from V and 3 from J, leaving 9 bases between them. This CDR3 has 11 amino acids.

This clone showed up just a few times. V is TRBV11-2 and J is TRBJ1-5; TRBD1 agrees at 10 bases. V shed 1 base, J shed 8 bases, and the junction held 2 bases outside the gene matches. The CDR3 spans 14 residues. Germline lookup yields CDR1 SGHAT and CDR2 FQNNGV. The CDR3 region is CASSLGQGAEPQHF. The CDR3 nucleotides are TGTGCCAGCAGCTTAGGACAGGGGGCAGAGCCCCAGCATTTT.

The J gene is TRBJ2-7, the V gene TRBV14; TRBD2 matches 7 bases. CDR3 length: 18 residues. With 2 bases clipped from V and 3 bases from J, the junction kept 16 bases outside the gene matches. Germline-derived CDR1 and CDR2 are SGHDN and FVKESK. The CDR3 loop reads CASSQPPRSWTGGYEQYF. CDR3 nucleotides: TGTGCCAGCAGCCAACCCCCAAGATCCTGGACGGGGGGCTACGAGCAGTACTTC.

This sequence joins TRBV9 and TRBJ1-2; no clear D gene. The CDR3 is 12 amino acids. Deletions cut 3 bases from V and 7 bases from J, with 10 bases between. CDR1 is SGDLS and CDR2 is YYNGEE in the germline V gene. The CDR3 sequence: CASSGLLGGYTF. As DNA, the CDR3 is TGTGCCAGCAGCGGACTATTAGGTGGCTACACCTTC.

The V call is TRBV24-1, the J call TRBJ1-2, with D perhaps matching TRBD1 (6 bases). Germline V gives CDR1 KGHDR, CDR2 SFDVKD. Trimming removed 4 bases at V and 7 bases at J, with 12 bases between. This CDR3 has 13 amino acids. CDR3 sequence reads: CATSETGRSGYTF. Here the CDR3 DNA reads TGTGCCACCAGTGAAACAGGGCGGAGTGGCTACACCTTC.

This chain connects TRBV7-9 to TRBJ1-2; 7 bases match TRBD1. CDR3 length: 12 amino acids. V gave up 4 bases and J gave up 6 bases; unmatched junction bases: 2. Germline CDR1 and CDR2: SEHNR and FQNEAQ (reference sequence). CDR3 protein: CASSWDSHGYTF. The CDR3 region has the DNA TGTGCCAGCAGCTGGGACAGCCATGGCTACACCTTC.

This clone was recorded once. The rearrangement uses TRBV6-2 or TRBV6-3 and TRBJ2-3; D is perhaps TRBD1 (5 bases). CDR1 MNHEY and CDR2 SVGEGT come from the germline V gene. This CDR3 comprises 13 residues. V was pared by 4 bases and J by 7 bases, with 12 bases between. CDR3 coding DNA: TGTGCCAGCAGTTTTACAGGTGGTTATACGCAGTATTTT. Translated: CASSFTGGYTQYF.

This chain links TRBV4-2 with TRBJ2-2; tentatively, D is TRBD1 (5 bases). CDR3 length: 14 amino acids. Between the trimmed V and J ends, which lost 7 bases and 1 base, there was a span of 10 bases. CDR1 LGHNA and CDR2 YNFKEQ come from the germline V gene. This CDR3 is CASTVTGNTGELFF. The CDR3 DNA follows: TGTGCCAGCACCGTCACAGGGAACACCGGGGAGCTGTTTTTT.

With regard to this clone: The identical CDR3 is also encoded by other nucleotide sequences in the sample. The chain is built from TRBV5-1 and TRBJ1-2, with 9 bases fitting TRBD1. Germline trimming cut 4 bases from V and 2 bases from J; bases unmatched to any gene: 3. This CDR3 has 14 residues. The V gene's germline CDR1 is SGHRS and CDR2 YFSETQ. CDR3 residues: CASSLTGGNYGYTF. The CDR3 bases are TGCGCCAGCAGCCTGACAGGGGGAAACTATGGCTACACCTTC.

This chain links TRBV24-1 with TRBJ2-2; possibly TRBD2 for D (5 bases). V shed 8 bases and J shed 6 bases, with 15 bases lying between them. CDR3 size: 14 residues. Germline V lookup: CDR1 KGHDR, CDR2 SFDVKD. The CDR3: CATKGLGNAGELFF. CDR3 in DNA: TGTGCCACCAAAGGACTGGGAAACGCCGGGGAGCTGTTTTTT.

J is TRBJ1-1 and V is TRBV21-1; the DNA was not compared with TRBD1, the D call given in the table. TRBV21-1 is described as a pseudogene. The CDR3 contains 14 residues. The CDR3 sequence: CASSSRGRTTEAFF. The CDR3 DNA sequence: TGTGCCAGCAGCAGTAGGGGGCGCACCACTGAAGCTTTCTTT.

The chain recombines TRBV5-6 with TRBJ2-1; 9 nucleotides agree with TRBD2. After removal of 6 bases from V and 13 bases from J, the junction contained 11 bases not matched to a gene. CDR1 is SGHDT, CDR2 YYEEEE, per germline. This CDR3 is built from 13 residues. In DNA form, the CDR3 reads TGTGCCAGCACCCCGACTAGCGGTGGAAAACAGTTCTTC. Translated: CASTPTSGGKQFF. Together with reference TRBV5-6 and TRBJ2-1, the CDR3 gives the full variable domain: DAGVTQSPTHLIKTRGQQVTLRCSPKSGHDTVSWYQQALGQGPQFIFQYYEEEERQRGNFPDRFSGHQFPNYSSELNVNALLLGDSALYLCASTPTSGGKQFFGPGTRLTVL.

The CDR3 sequence is CASRTGDNQPQHF. The CDR3 nucleotides are TGTGCCAGCAGGACAGGGGACAATCAGCCCCAGCATTTT. The chain is built from TRBV6-6 and TRBJ1-5; 8 bases are shared with TRBD1. The CDR3 length is 13 residues. The germline V gene encodes CDR1 MNHNY and CDR2 SVGAGI (reference sequence). Trimming took 6 bases from V and 3 from J; bases not matched to a gene: 1.

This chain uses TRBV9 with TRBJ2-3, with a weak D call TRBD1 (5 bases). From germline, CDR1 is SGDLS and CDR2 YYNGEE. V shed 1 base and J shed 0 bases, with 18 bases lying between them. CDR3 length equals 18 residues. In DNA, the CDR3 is TGTGCCAGCAGCGTATATGGGGCAGATTTCTCTAGCACAGATACGCAGTATTTT. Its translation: CASSVYGADFSSTDTQYF.

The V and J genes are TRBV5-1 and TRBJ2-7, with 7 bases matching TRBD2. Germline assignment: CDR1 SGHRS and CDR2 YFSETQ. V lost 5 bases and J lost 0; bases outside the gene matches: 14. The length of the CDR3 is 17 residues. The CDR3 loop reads CASSFDFSGPPSYEQYF. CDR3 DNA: TGCGCCAGCAGTTTTGATTTTAGCGGGCCTCCCTCCTACGAGCAGTACTTC.

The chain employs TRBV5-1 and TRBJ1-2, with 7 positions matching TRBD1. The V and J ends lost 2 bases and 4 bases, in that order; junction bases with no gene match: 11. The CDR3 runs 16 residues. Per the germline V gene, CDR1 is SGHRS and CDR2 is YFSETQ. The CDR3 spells CASSFETGRVPYGYTF. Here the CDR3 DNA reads TGCGCCAGCAGCTTCGAGACAGGGAGAGTCCCCTATGGCTACACCTTC.

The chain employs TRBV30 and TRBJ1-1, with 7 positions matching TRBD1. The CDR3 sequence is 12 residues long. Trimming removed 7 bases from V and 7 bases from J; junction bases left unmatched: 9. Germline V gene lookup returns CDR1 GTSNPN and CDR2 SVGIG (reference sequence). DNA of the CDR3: TGTGCCTTCTCAAGACAGGGACTTGAAGCTTTCTTT. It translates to CAFSRQGLEAFF.

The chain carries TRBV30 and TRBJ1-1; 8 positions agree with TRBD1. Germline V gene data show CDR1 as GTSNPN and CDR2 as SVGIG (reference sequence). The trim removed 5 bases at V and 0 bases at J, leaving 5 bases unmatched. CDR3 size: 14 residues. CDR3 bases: TGTGCCTGGGCACGGACAGGGATGAACACTGAAGCTTTCTTT. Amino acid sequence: CAWARTGMNTEAFF.

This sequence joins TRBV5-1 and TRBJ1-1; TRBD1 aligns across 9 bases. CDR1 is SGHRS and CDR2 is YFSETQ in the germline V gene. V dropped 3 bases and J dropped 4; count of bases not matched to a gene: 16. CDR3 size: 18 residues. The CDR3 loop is CASSSLPLTGGLSTEAFF. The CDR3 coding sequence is TGCGCCAGCAGCTCGCTACCGCTAACAGGGGGCCTAAGCACTGAAGCTTTCTTT.

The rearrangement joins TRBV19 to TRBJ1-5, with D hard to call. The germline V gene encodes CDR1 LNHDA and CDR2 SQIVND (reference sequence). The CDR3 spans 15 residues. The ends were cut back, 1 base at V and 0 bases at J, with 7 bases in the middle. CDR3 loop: CASSIGQTSNQPQHF. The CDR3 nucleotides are TGTGCCAGTAGTATAGGGCAAACTAGCAATCAGCCCCAGCATTTT.

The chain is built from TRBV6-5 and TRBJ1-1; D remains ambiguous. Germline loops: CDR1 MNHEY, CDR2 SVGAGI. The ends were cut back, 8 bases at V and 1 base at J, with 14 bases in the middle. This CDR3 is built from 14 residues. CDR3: CASGLIAANTEAFF. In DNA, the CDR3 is TGTGCCAGCGGGCTAATTGCCGCGAACACTGAAGCTTTCTTT.

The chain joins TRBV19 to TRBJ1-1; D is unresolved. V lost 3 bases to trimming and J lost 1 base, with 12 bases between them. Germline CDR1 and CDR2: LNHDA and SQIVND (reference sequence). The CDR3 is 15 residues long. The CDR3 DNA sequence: TGTGCCAGTAGTATCAGCCCGGCGGGGAACACTGAAGCTTTCTTT. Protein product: CASSISPAGNTEAFF.

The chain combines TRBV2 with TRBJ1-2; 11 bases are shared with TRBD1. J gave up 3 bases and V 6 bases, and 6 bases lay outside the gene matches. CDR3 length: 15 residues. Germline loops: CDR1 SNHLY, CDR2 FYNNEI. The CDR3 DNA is TGTGCCAGCAGCCGGACAGGGGGCTTTGACTATGGCTACACCTTC. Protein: CASSRTGGFDYGYTF. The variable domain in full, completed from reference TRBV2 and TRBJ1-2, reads EPEVTQTPSHQVTQMGQEVILRCVPISNHLYFYWYRQILGQKVEFLVSFYNNEISEKSEIFDDQFSVERPDGSNFTLKIRSTKLEDSAMYFCASSRTGGFDYGYTFGSGTRLTVV.

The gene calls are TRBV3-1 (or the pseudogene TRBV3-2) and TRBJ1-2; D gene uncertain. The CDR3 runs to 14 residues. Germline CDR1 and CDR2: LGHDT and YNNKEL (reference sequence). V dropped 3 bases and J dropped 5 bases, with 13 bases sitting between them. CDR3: CASSQAGDGYGYTF. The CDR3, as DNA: TGTGCCAGCAGCCAGGCCGGGGATGGGTATGGCTACACCTTC.

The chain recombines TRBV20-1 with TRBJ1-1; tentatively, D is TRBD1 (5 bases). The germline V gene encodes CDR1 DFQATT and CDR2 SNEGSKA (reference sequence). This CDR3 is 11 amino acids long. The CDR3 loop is CQLSRATEAFF. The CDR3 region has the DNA TGCCAGCTTTCCAGGGCGACTGAAGCTTTCTTT.